The 9 T cell receptor beta chains below come from one sample, sequenced in a study of blood T cell repertoires in COVID-19. The table came from immunoSEQ multiplex PCR; TCRdb's copy has only in-frame clones and leaves some out. The sample shows over 100,000 clones, 75% to 90% of them seen only once. What was sequenced was peripheral blood. The receptor set was obtained from a woman in her 70s with acute or convalescent COVID-19.

The chain couples TRBV6-5 to TRBJ1-4; TRBD1 matches 8 bases. The CDR3 contains 14 residues. The V and J ends lost 6 bases and 4 bases, in that order; junction bases with no gene match: 4. CDR1 MNHEY and CDR2 SVGAGI come from the germline V gene. CDR3 DNA sequence: TGTGCCAGCAGATGGACAGGGTTTAATGAAAAACTGTTTTTT. Amino acids: CASRWTGFNEKLFF.

The gene calls are TRBV9 and TRBJ2-7; D gene uncertain. CDR1 and CDR2 from the germline V gene are SGDLS and YYNGEE. V lost 0 bases and J 3 bases, leaving 4 bases between the germline ends. The CDR3 contains 12 residues. The CDR3 region is CASSVGDYEQYF. As DNA, the CDR3 is TGTGCCAGCAGCGTAGGCGACTACGAGCAGTACTTC.

There are a few counts of this clone. V and J are TRBV18 and TRBJ1-6; possible D gene TRBD1, 5 bases. Between the trimmed V and J ends, which lost 2 bases and 1 base, there was a span of 18 bases. Germline V gene data show CDR1 as KGHSH and CDR2 as LQKENI. The CDR3 runs 19 residues. CDR3 coding DNA: TGTGCCAGCTCACCAATTGTCGTGCAGGGCATTTCCTATAATTCACCCCTCCACTTT. Encoded protein: CASSPIVVQGISYNSPLHF.

J is TRBJ2-5 and V is TRBV5-1; 9 positions agree with TRBD2. Germline V gives CDR1 SGHRS, CDR2 YFSETQ. J gave up 5 bases and V 4 bases, and 9 bases lay outside the gene matches. This CDR3 spans 15 amino acids. CDR3 sequence (DNA): TGCGCCAGCAGCATGTGGACTAGCGCTCAGGAGACCCAGTACTTC. Its protein product is CASSMWTSAQETQYF.

V is TRBV5-1 and J is TRBJ2-5; 9 positions match TRBD2. CDR1 and CDR2 (germline): SGHRS, YFSETQ. The CDR3 extends over 15 amino acids. Trimming removed 3 bases from V and 3 bases from J; junction bases left unmatched: 6. For the CDR3, the DNA is TGCGCCAGCAGCTCGCGGCTAGCGGGAAAAGAGACCCAGTACTTC. This translates into CASSSRLAGKETQYF.

This clone was counted between two and nine times. V and J are TRBV9 and TRBJ2-5; 9 nucleotides align to TRBD2. The CDR3 runs 15 residues. The germline V gene encodes CDR1 SGDLS and CDR2 YYNGEE. V trimming: 2 bases; J trimming: 5 bases; junction bases outside the gene matches: 7. This CDR3 is CASSVLSSGKETQYF. The CDR3, as DNA: TGTGCCAGCAGCGTTCTCTCTAGCGGGAAGGAGACCCAGTACTTC.

The V call is TRBV6-5, the J call TRBJ2-5; D perhaps matches TRBD2 (7 bases). V gave up 8 bases and J gave up 10 bases, with 26 bases separating them. Germline CDR1 MNHEY, CDR2 SVGAGI. The length of the CDR3 is 15 residues. The CDR3 bases are TGTGCCAGCTCCTTACGGGCAGGGGAGGGAATTGGCCAGTACTTC. Amino acid sequence: CASSLRAGEGIGQYF.

The genes are TRBV5-6 and TRBJ1-2; the D gene is possibly TRBD1 (5 bases). Germline V gene data show CDR1 as SGHDT and CDR2 as YYEEEE. This CDR3 is built from 14 residues. V lost 2 bases and J lost 2, with 10 bases in between. CDR3 nucleotides: TGTGCCAGCAGCTTCCGGGACTTAAACTATGGCTACACCTTC. Amino acids: CASSFRDLNYGYTF.

This sequence joins TRBV6-5 and TRBJ1-6; a weak D match, TRBD1 (5 bases). The ends were cut back, 8 bases at V and 7 bases at J, with 12 bases in the middle. Germline V lookup: CDR1 MNHEY, CDR2 SVGAGI. The CDR3 covers 13 residues. This chain's CDR3 is CASGQGRNSPLHF. The CDR3, as DNA: TGTGCCAGCGGGCAGGGTCGGAATTCACCCCTCCACTTT.